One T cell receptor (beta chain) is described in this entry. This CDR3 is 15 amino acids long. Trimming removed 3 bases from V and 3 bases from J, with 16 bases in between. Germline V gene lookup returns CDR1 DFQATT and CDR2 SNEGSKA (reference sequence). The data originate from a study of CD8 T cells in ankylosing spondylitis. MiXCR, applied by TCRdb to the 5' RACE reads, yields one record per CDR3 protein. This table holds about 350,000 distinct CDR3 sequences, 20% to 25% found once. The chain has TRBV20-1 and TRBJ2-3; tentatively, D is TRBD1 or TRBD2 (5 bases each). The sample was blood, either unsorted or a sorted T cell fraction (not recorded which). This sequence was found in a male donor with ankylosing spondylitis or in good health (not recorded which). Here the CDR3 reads CSASSEGRGTDTQYF. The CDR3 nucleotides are TGCAGTGCTAGTAGTGAGGGGCGAGGGACAGATACGCAGTATTTT.